The table lists the clone carrying this T cell receptor (beta chain) with a count of one. This specimen belongs to a study of blood T cell repertoires in COVID-19. Produced via immunoSEQ multiplex PCR; TCRdb's table is partial and in-frame only. In the table there are more than 200,000 clones, less than 90% of which are singletons. The V gene's germline CDR1 is KGHSH and CDR2 LQKENI. This CDR3 region has 13 residues. Trimming removed 2 bases at V and 5 bases at J, with 9 bases between. The sequenced material came from peripheral blood. The receptor's source is a man in his 70s with acute or convalescent COVID-19. This chain uses TRBV18 with TRBJ1-1; D call uncertain. The CDR3 DNA sequence: TGTGCCAGCTCACCAGTTTCGGGGACTGAAGCTTTCTTT. Amino acids: CASSPVSGTEAFF.